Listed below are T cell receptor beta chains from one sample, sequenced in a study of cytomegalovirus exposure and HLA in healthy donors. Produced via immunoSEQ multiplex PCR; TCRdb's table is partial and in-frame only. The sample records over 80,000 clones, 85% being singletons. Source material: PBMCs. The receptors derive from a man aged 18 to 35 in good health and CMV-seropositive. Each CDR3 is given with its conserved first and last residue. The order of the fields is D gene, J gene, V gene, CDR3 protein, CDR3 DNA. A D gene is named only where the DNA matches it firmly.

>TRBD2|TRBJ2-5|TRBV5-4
CASSLATSGQQETQYF
TGTGCCAGCAGCTTGGCCACTAGCGGGCAACAAGAGACCCAGTACTTC
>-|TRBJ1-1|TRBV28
CASSPQQGTTEAFF
TGTGCCAGCAGTCCCCAACAGGGAACGACTGAAGCTTTCTTT
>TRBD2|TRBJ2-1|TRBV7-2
CASSWGARSGRIHEQFF
TGTGCCAGCAGCTGGGGGGCGCGGAGCGGGAGAATCCATGAGCAGTTCTTC
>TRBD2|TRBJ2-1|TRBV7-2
CASSLGLAGSGEQFF
TGTGCCAGCAGCTTAGGGCTAGCGGGGTCCGGTGAGCAGTTCTTC
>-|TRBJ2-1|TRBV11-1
CASSFAGNEQFF
TGTGCCAGCAGCTTTGCAGGGAATGAGCAGTTCTTC
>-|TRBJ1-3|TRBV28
CASSLPSSGNTIYF
TGTGCCAGCAGTTTACCCAGCTCTGGAAACACCATATATTTT
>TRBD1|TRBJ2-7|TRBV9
CASSTGGNEQYF
TGTGCCAGCAGTACAGGGGGCAACGAGCAGTACTTC
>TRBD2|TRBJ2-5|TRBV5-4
CASSLGWSGGPQETQYF
TGTGCCAGCAGCTTGGGCTGGTCGGGAGGGCCGCAAGAGACCCAGTACTTC
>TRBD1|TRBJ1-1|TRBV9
CASSRGQIMNTEAFF
TGTGCCAGCAGCCGGGGACAGATAATGAACACTGAAGCTTTCTTT
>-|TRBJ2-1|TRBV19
CASSIPGGQYNEQFF
TGTGCCAGTAGTATCCCGGGCGGACAATACAATGAGCAGTTCTTC
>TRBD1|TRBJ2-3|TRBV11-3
CASSLGQATDTQYF
TGTGCCAGCAGCTTGGGACAGGCCACAGATACGCAGTATTTT